The rows below give T cell receptor beta chains drawn from one sample of a study of human CD8 memory T cell subsets. For each CDR3 protein, TCRdb gives one entry from its re-call of the 5' RACE reads, without DNA. This sample's clone table lists roughly 3,700 distinct CDR3 sequences. Sequenced input: CD8+ T cells from PBMCs. Receptors originate from a human donor in good health. The CDR3 runs from the conserved cysteine through the conserved F or W. Size tells how often a clone was seen (once, few, many) or the class of an expanded clone, and some rows leave it out.

J	size	V	CDR3
TRBJ2-2	medium-sized	TRBV29-1	CSVVALGYTGELFF
TRBJ2-1	-	TRBV20-1	CSARVGLAYNEQFF
TRBJ2-7	-	TRBV14	CASSQEWTEGTAEQYF
TRBJ2-2	-	TRBV5-1	CASSPPRNTGELFF
TRBJ2-2	-	TRBV4-1	CASSQFLNGELFF
TRBJ2-7	-	TRBV12-3/TRBV12-4	CASRPDWVPIHEQYF
TRBJ2-1	medium-sized	TRBV2	CASSIWGSYNEQFF
TRBJ2-1	medium-sized	TRBV29-1	CSVARAGGLWNEQFF
TRBJ2-2	-	TRBV14	CASSQGTGELFF
TRBJ2-3	large	TRBV12-3/TRBV12-4	CASSLPPSRGTDTQYF
TRBJ2-1	medium-sized	TRBV7-9	CASSGVLYNEQFF
TRBJ1-5	-	TRBV20-1	CSASIRTANQPQHF
TRBJ2-7	-	TRBV14	CASSQGPGTGYEQYF
TRBJ2-1	-	TRBV7-6	CASSLVMGPWNEQFF
TRBJ2-5	medium-sized	TRBV15	CATSRAVGPSQGRETQYF
TRBJ2-7	-	TRBV27	CASSLSIRKSSYEQYF
TRBJ2-1	-	TRBV4-1	CASSPTGYNEQFF
TRBJ2-7	medium-sized	TRBV18	CASSPVEYYEQYF
TRBJ2-3	-	TRBV14	CASSQGAQETQYF
TRBJ2-7	medium-sized	TRBV6-6	CASWKGEPYEQYF
TRBJ2-2	-	TRBV7-9	CASSPTGTALNTGELFF
TRBJ2-3	-	TRBV7-9	CASSLVPPRDRVTDTQYF
TRBJ2-3	-	TRBV7-3	CASSPRVGATDTQYF
TRBJ2-1	medium-sized	TRBV12-3/TRBV12-4	CASREAGDEQFF
TRBJ2-1	medium-sized	TRBV29-1	CSELVLGNEQFF
TRBJ1-2	medium-sized	TRBV7-9	CASSYGGAHYGYTF
TRBJ1-4	hyperexpanded	TRBV2	CASSVGQTNEKLFF
TRBJ2-1	-	TRBV4-1	CASSPLGNVNEQFF
TRBJ2-1	-	TRBV20-1	CSASGLAGGLSYNEQFF
TRBJ2-1	medium-sized	TRBV13	CASSSLLYNEQFF
TRBJ1-2	-	TRBV2	CASIPWQGDGYTF
TRBJ2-3	-	TRBV5-6	CASSLYPGTQYF
TRBJ2-4	-	TRBV15	CATSRTPEYLAKNIQYF
TRBJ2-3	medium-sized	TRBV7-3	CASSPYGREIDTQYF
TRBJ2-3	-	TRBV7-6	CASSYSGGAGDTQYF
TRBJ2-7	medium-sized	TRBV6-2/TRBV6-3	CASSTNPLGPSYEQYF
TRBJ2-3	-	TRBV6-6	CASNLIAGVDTDTQYF
TRBJ2-7	-	TRBV30	CAWSLVGSYEQYF
TRBJ2-3	medium-sized	TRBV28	CASNERGRTDTQYF
TRBJ2-5	-	TRBV7-9	CASRPTGVSYQETQYF
TRBJ2-7	medium-sized	TRBV28	CASSRQGTNYEQYF
TRBJ1-3	-	TRBV3-1	CASSLRDSRGNTIYF
TRBJ2-7	medium-sized	TRBV4-3	CASSQGRSTNYEQYF
TRBJ2-1	-	TRBV14	CASSPRDRAYNEQFF
TRBJ1-2	medium-sized	TRBV29-1	CSVEVKGSKGYGYTF
TRBJ1-1	medium-sized	TRBV5-1	CASSLRGGQTSNTEAFF
TRBJ2-7	-	TRBV10-1	CASRNRGPTYEQYF
TRBJ2-3	medium-sized	TRBV27	CASSFKPGFGTQYF
TRBJ2-2	medium-sized	TRBV11-2	CASSLLAANTGELFF
TRBJ2-1	-	TRBV5-1	CASSLGLAGILEQFF
TRBJ2-5	medium-sized	TRBV15	CATSRGREETQYF
TRBJ1-6	medium-sized	TRBV2	CASREKPGQGYSPLHF
TRBJ1-5	-	TRBV5-1	CASSLDGDSNQPQHF